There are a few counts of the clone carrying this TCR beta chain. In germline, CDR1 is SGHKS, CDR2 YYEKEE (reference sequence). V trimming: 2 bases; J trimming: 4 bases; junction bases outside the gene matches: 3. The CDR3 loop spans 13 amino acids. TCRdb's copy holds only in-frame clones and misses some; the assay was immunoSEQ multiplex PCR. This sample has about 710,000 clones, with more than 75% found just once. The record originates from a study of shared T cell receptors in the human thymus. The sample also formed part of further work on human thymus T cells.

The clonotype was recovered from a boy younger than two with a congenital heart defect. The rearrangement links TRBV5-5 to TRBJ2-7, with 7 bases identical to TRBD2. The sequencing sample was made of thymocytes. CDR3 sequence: CASSFGREYEQYF. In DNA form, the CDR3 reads TGTGCCAGCAGCTTCGGGCGGGAGTACGAGCAGTACTTC.